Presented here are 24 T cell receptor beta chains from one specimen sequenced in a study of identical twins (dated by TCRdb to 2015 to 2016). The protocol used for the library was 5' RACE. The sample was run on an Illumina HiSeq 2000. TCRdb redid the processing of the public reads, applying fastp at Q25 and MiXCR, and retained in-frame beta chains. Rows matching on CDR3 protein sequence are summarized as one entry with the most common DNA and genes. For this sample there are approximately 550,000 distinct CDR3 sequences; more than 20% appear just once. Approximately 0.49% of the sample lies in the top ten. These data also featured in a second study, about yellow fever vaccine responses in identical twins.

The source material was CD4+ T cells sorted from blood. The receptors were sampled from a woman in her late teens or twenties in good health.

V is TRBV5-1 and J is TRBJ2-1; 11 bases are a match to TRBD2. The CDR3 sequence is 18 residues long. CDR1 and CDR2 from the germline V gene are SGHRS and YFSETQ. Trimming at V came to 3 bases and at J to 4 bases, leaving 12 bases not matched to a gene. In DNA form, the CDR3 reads TGCGCCAGCAGCTGGGTACTAGCGGGAGTGAGGATATACAATGAGCAGTTCTTC. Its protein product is CASSWVLAGVRIYNEQFF.

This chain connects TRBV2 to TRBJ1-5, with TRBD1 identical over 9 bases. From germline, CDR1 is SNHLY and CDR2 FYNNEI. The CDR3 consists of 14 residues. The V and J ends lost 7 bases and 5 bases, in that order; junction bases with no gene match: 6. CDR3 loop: CASTGQGIDQPQHF. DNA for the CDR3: TGTGCCAGCACTGGACAGGGGATCGATCAGCCCCAGCATTTT.

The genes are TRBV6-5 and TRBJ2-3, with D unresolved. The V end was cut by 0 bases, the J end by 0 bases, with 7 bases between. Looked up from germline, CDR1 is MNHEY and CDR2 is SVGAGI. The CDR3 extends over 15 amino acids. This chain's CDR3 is CASSYSGPSTDTQYF. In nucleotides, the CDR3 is TGTGCCAGCAGTTACTCCGGGCCGAGCACAGATACGCAGTATTTT.

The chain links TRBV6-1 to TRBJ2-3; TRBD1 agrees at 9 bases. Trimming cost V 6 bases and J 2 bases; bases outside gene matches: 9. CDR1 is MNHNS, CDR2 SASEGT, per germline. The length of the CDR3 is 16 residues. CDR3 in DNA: TGTGCCAGCAGAGGTCCCGGGACAGGGCCCACAGATACGCAGTATTTT. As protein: CASRGPGTGPTDTQYF.

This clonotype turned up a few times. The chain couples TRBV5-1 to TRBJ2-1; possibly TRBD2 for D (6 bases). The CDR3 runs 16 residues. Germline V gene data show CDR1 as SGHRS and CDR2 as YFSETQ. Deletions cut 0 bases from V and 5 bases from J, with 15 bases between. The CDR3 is CASSLVGGIEDNEQFF. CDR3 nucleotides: TGCGCCAGCAGCTTGGTGGGGGGTATAGAGGACAATGAGCAGTTCTTC. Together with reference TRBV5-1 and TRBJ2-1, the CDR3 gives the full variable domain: KAGVTQTPRYLIKTRGQQVTLSCSPISGHRSVSWYQQTPGQGLQFLFEYFSETQRNKGNFPGRFSGRQFSNSRSEMNVSTLELGDSALYLCASSLVGGIEDNEQFFGPGTRLTVL.

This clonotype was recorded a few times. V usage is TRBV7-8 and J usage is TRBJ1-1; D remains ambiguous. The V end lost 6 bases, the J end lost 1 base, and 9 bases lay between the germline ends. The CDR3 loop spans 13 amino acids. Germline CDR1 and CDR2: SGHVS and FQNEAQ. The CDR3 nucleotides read TGTGCCAGCAGGTGGGCTTCGAACACTGAAGCTTTCTTT. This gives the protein CASRWASNTEAFF. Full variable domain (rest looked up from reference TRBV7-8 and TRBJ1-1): GAGVSQSPRYKVAKRGQDVALRCDPISGHVSLFWYQQALGQGPEFLTYFQNEAQLDKSGLPSDRFFAERPEGSVSTLKIQRTQQEDSAVYLCASRWASNTEAFFGQGTRLTVV.

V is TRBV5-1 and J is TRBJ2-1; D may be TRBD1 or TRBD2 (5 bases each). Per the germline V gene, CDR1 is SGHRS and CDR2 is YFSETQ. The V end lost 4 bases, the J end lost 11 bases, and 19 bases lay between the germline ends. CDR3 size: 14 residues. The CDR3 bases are TGCGCCAGCAGCGCCGGGATGCTAGGGGCAAAGCAGTTCTTC. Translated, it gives CASSAGMLGAKQFF.

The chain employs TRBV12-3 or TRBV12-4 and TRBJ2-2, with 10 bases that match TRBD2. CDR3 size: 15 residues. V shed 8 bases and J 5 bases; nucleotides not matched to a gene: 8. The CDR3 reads CASCLAGVLTGELFF. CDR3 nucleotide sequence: TGTGCCAGCTGTCTAGCGGGGGTCTTGACCGGGGAGCTGTTTTTT.

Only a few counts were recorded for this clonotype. CDR3 DNA sequence: TGCAGCGTTGAACTCAGCTCCTACAATGAGCAGTTCTTC. Translated, it gives CSVELSSYNEQFF. V is TRBV29-1 and J is TRBJ2-1, with D uncertain. The germline gives CDR1 SQVTM, CDR2 ANQGSEA. Trimming shortened V by 2 bases and J by 0 bases, and 5 bases separated the two germline ends. The CDR3 contains 13 residues.

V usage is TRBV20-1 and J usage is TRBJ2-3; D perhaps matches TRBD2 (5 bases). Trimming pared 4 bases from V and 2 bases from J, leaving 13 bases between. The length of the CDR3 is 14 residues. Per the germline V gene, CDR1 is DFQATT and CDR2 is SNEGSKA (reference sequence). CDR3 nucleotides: TGCAGTGCTATCCGAGCGGCGATCACAGATACGCAGTATTTT. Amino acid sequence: CSAIRAAITDTQYF.

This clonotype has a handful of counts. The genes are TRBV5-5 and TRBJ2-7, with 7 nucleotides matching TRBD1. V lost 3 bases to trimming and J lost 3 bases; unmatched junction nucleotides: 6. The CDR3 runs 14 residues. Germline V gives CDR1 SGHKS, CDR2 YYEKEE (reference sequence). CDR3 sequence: CASSYNRGFYEQYF. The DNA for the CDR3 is TGTGCCAGCAGCTATAACAGGGGATTCTACGAGCAGTACTTC.

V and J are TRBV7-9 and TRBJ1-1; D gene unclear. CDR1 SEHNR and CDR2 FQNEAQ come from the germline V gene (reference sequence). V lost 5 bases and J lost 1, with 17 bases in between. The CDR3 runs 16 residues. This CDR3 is CASSPPPAGQNTEAFF. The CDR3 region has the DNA TGTGCCAGCAGCCCCCCTCCTGCAGGTCAGAACACTGAAGCTTTCTTT.

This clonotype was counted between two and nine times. CDR3 in DNA: TGTGCCAGCAGTTCAGAGGGCCAGGGTGAAAAACTGTTTTTT. Translated: CASSSEGQGEKLFF. This rearrangement joins TRBV12-3 or TRBV12-4 to TRBJ1-4; D is perhaps TRBD1 (5 bases). Trimming stripped 4 bases from V and 7 bases from J, with 13 bases between. The length of the CDR3 is 14 residues.

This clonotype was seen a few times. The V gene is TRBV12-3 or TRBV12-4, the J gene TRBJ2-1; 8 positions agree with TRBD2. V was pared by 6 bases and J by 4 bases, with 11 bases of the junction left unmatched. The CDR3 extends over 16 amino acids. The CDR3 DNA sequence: TGTGCCAGCAGCAAGCACGGCGGGGGGCTTTACAATGAGCAGTTCTTC. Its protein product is CASSKHGGGLYNEQFF.

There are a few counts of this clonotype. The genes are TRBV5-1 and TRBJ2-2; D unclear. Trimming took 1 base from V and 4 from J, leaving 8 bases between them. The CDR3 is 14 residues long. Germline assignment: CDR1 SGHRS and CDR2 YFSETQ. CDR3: CASSLLGTTGELFF. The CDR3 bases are TGCGCCAGCAGCTTGCTAGGCACCACCGGGGAGCTGTTTTTT. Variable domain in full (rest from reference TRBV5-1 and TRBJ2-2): KAGVTQTPRYLIKTRGQQVTLSCSPISGHRSVSWYQQTPGQGLQFLFEYFSETQRNKGNFPGRFSGRQFSNSRSEMNVSTLELGDSALYLCASSLLGTTGELFFGEGSRLTVL.

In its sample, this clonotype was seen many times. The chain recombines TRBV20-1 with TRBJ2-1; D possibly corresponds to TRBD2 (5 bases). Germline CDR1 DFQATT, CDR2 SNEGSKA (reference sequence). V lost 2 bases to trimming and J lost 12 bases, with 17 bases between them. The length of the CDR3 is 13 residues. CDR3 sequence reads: CSARHGNGGLQFF. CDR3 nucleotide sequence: TGCAGTGCTAGACATGGGAATGGCGGGTTGCAGTTCTTC.

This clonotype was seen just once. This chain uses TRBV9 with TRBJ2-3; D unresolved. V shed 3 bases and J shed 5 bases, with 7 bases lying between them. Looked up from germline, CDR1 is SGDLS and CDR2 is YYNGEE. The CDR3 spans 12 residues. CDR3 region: CASSEELDTQYF. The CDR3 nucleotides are TGTGCCAGCAGCGAGGAGCTAGATACGCAGTATTTT. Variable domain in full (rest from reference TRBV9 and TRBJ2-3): DSGVTQTPKHLITATGQRVTLRCSPRSGDLSVYWYQQSLDQGLQFLIQYYNGEERAKGNILERFSAQQFPDLHSELNLSSLELGDSALYFCASSEELDTQYFGPGTRLTVL.

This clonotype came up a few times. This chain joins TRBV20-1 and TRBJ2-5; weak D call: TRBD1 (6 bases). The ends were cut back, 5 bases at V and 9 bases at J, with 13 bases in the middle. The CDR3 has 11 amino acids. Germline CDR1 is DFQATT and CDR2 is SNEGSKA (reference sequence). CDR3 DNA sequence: TGCAGTGCTCAGACAGGTTGGCCCCAGTACTTC. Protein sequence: CSAQTGWPQYF.

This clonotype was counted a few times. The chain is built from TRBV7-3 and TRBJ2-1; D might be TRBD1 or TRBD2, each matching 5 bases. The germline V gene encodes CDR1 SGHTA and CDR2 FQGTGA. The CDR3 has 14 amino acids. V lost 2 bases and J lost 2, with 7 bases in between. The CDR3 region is CASSLVGPYNEQFF. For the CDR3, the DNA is TGTGCCAGCAGCTTAGTGGGACCCTACAATGAGCAGTTCTTC.

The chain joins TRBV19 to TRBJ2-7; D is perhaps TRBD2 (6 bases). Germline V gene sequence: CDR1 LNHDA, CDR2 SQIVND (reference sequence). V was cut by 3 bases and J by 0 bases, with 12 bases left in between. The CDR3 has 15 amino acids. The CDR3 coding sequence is TGTGCCAGTAGTATCTTGCCTAGCGCCTCCTACGAGCAGTACTTC. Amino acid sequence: CASSILPSASYEQYF.

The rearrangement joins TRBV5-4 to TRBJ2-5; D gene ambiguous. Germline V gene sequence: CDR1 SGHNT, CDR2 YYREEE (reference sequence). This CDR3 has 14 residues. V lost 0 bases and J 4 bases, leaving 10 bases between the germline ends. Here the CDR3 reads CASSLGSNGETQYF. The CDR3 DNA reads TGTGCCAGCAGCTTGGGTAGTAACGGAGAGACCCAGTACTTC.

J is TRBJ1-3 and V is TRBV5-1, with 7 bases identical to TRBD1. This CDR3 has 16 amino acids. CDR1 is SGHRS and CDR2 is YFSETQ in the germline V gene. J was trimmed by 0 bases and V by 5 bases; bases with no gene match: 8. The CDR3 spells CASSLGQWASGNTIYF. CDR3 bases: TGCGCCAGCAGTCTGGGACAGTGGGCCTCTGGAAACACCATATATTTT.

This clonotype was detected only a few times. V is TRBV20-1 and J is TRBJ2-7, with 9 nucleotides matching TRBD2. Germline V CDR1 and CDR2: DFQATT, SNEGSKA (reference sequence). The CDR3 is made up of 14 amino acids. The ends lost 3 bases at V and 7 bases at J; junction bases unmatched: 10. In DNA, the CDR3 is TGCAGTGCTAGTCAGTTAGCGGGAGTTGGTGAGCAGTACTTC. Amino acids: CSASQLAGVGEQYF.

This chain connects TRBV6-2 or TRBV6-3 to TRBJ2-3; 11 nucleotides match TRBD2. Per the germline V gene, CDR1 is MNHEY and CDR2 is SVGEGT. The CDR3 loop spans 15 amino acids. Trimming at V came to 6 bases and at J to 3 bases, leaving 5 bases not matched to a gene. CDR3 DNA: TGTGCCAGCAGGGTCGGGACTAGCGGAACAGATACGCAGTATTTT. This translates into CASRVGTSGTDTQYF.